This passage covers 20 T cell receptor beta chains from one sample sequenced in a study of vaccination and CD4 T cells after COVID-19. Sample treatment: roughly 11-day PBMC culture with coronavirus spike peptide pools or control peptides (ViraFEST assay). These receptors have no identified antigens. CD4+ T cells that had been cultured provided DNA sequenced with the Oncomine TCR Beta short-read assay. TCRdb analysed the PCR reads with MiXCR anew, one entry per CDR3 protein. The repertoire has about 15,000 distinct CDR3 sequences, around three fifths of them found once; the top ten carry around a tenth. Sequencing used CD4+ T cells from blood, cultured in vitro. The receptors originated from a human donor who had recovered from COVID-19.

This clonotype was detected only a few times. The chain couples TRBV25-1 to TRBJ1-1; D might be TRBD1 (5 bases). The CDR3 contains 19 residues. CDR1 MGHDK and CDR2 SYGVNS come from the germline V gene. V was shortened by 7 bases and J by 2 bases, with 29 bases between the two germline ends. Here the CDR3 reads CASTLPSPRGRFLNTEAFF. The CDR3 nucleotides are TGTGCCAGCACCCTCCCTTCCCCAAGGGGCCGTTTCCTAAACACTGAAGCTTTCTTT.

This clonotype appeared a few times. The V gene is TRBV28, the J gene TRBJ1-3, with 9 nucleotides matching TRBD1. This CDR3 spans 14 amino acids. Trimming took 5 bases from V and 7 from J; bases not matched to a gene: 6. The V gene's germline CDR1 is MDHEN and CDR2 SYDVKM. This CDR3 reads CASSPPTGGNTIYF. The CDR3 DNA reads as TGTGCCAGCAGTCCTCCGACAGGGGGGAACACCATATATTTT.

The chain joins TRBV10-1 to TRBJ1-1; maybe TRBD1 (5 bases). The CDR3 extends over 13 amino acids. V was pared by 6 bases and J by 1 base, with 9 bases between. The germline gives CDR1 WNHNN, CDR2 SYGVQD (reference sequence). The CDR3 here is CASRGGGNTEAFF. The CDR3 nucleotides are TGCGCCAGCAGAGGCGGGGGGAACACTGAAGCTTTCTTT.

The chain combines TRBV6-2 or TRBV6-3 with TRBJ1-1, with 10 bases that match TRBD1. The germline gives CDR1 MNHEY, CDR2 SVGEGT. The ends lost 2 bases at V and 3 bases at J; junction bases unmatched: 9. This CDR3 spans 17 amino acids. The CDR3 DNA is TGTGCCAGCAGTTACGAACGGGACAGGGGATCGGACACTGAAGCTTTCTTT. This encodes CASSYERDRGSDTEAFF.

This clonotype was detected only a few times. The chain couples TRBV6-1 to TRBJ1-2; D not certain. The CDR3 length is 14 residues. In germline, CDR1 is MNHNS, CDR2 SASEGT. The V gene lost 7 bases and the J gene lost 0 bases, with 12 bases spanning the gap. CDR3 in DNA: TGTGCCAGCAAAGAGAGGCCTCCTAACTATGGCTACACCTTC. It is translated as CASKERPPNYGYTF.

This clonotype was seen a single time. This chain joins TRBV20-1 and TRBJ2-3; D is undetermined. Trimming stripped 0 bases from V and 5 bases from J, with 9 bases between. This CDR3 spans 13 amino acids. Germline assignment: CDR1 DFQATT and CDR2 SNEGSKA (reference sequence). CDR3 nucleotides: TGCAGTGCTAGAGACGCACGTCGAGATACGCAGTATTTT. As protein: CSARDARRDTQYF.

The chain employs TRBV30 and TRBJ1-2, with D unclear. Per the germline V gene, CDR1 is GTSNPN and CDR2 is SVGIG (reference sequence). The CDR3 runs to 13 residues. Trimming took off 0 bases at V and 7 bases at J, with 12 bases between the two ends. CDR3 region: CAWSVFAEGGYTF. The CDR3 DNA reads TGTGCCTGGAGTGTGTTCGCGGAGGGTGGCTACACCTTC. Full variable domain (missing parts from reference TRBV30 and TRBJ1-2): SQTIHQWPATLVQPVGSPLSLECTVEGTSNPNLYWYRQAAGRGLQLLFYSVGIGQISSEVPQNLSASRPQDRQFILSSKKLLLSDSGFYLCAWSVFAEGGYTFGSGTRLTVV.

This clonotype was recorded a few times. As DNA, the CDR3 is TGCAGTGCGTTAAGGGTTACTGAAGCTTTCTTT. This translates into CSALRVTEAFF. The V call is TRBV20-1, the J call TRBJ1-1; D not certain. The V end lost 6 bases, the J end lost 5 bases, and 10 bases lay between the germline ends. The CDR3 is 11 residues long. From germline, CDR1 is DFQATT and CDR2 SNEGSKA (reference sequence).

This clonotype was counted a few times. The rearrangement uses TRBV24-1 and TRBJ2-3, with D unclear. Germline V gene sequence: CDR1 KGHDR, CDR2 SFDVKD. This CDR3 is 11 amino acids long. Trimming shortened V by 7 bases and J by 0 bases, and 1 base separated the two germline ends. CDR3 residues: CATSSTDTQYF. In DNA form, the CDR3 reads TGTGCCACCAGCAGCACAGATACGCAGTATTTT.

The rearrangement uses TRBV12-3 or TRBV12-4 and TRBJ1-2; unclear D gene. Trimming cost V 5 bases and J 3 bases, with 10 bases left between them. This CDR3 is 13 amino acids long. The CDR3 nucleotides read TGTGCCAGCAGTCCTGGCCCTGACTATGGCTACACCTTC. This encodes CASSPGPDYGYTF.

This clonotype turned up a few times. CDR3 nucleotides: TGTGCCAGCAGTGAAGCAGTTGAAGCTTTCTTT. Amino acid sequence: CASSEAVEAFF. This chain links TRBV25-1 with TRBJ1-1; D is ambiguous. Trimming took 2 bases from V and 7 from J, leaving 5 bases between them. The CDR3 runs to 11 residues. Germline V gene lookup returns CDR1 MGHDK and CDR2 SYGVNS.

The V and J genes are TRBV20-1 and TRBJ2-5; 9 positions match TRBD2. The CDR3 consists of 13 residues. Germline values: CDR1 DFQATT, CDR2 SNEGSKA (reference sequence). Trimming cost V 0 bases and J 13 bases; bases outside gene matches: 9. CDR3 sequence: CSAREWLAGLRYF. CDR3 coding DNA: TGCAGTGCTAGAGAGTGGCTAGCGGGACTGAGGTACTTC.

The rearrangement uses TRBV6-1 and TRBJ1-2; D not resolved. Germline lookup yields CDR1 MNHNS and CDR2 SASEGT. Trimming cost V 4 bases and J 8 bases, with 11 bases left between them. This CDR3 has 12 amino acids. CDR3 loop: CASSGKGGGYTF. For the CDR3, the DNA is TGTGCCAGCAGTGGGAAGGGAGGCGGCTACACCTTC.

Here the CDR3 reads CAWSVKLAGGETQYF. The CDR3 DNA sequence: TGTGCCTGGAGTGTAAAGCTAGCGGGAGGAGAGACCCAGTACTTC. The chain employs TRBV30 and TRBJ2-5; 11 bases line up with TRBD2. The germline V gene has CDR1 GTSNPN and CDR2 SVGIG (reference sequence). After removal of 0 bases from V and 4 bases from J, the junction contained 4 bases not matched to a gene. CDR3 length: 15 residues. Full variable domain (rest looked up from reference TRBV30 and TRBJ2-5): SQTIHQWPATLVQPVGSPLSLECTVEGTSNPNLYWYRQAAGRGLQLLFYSVGIGQISSEVPQNLSASRPQDRQFILSSKKLLLSDSGFYLCAWSVKLAGGETQYFGPGTRLLVL.

This clonotype was found a few times. The rearrangement links TRBV7-2 to TRBJ1-2; 8 nucleotides line up with TRBD1. The CDR3 is 14 residues long. Germline CDR1 and CDR2: SGHTA and FQGNSA. Unmatched junction bases numbered 3, after V lost 3 bases and J lost 3 bases. CDR3 protein: CASSFDRGDYGYTF. The CDR3 DNA reads TGTGCCAGCAGCTTCGACAGGGGCGACTATGGCTACACCTTC.

V usage is TRBV30 and J usage is TRBJ1-3; maybe TRBD1 (6 bases). From germline, CDR1 is GTSNPN and CDR2 SVGIG (reference sequence). Trimming took 4 bases from V and 1 from J, leaving 11 bases between them. The CDR3 sequence is 14 residues long. CDR3 sequence: CAWTQGRSGNTIYF. The CDR3 bases are TGTGCCTGGACACAGGGAAGGTCTGGAAACACCATATATTTT.

The chain is built from TRBV7-9 and TRBJ1-1; D unresolved. V was trimmed by 1 base and J by 1 base, leaving 16 bases between them. Germline-derived CDR1 and CDR2 are SEHNR and FQNEAQ (reference sequence). This CDR3 has 17 amino acids. CDR3 in amino acids: CASSLVLGIYGNTEAFF. CDR3 coding DNA: TGTGCCAGCAGCTTAGTCTTGGGCATCTATGGGAACACTGAAGCTTTCTTT.

The rearrangement links TRBV28 to TRBJ1-1; D is perhaps TRBD1 (6 bases). Germline assignment: CDR1 MDHEN and CDR2 SYDVKM. The CDR3 length is 15 residues. Trimming removed 3 bases from V and 1 base from J, with 12 bases in between. This CDR3 is CASSFTGKRNTEAFF. The CDR3 DNA reads TGTGCCAGCAGTTTCACAGGGAAGAGGAACACTGAAGCTTTCTTT.

The chain has TRBV6-1 and TRBJ1-1, with 12 bases that match TRBD1. Germline assignment: CDR1 MNHNS and CDR2 SASEGT. This CDR3 contains 15 residues. V was pared by 6 bases and J by 8 bases, with 10 bases of the junction left unmatched. In DNA, the CDR3 is TGTGCCAGCAGCCGCGCCGGGACAGGGGGCTGGGAAGCTTTCTTT. Residues: CASSRAGTGGWEAFF.

This clonotype was picked up one time. The rearrangement joins TRBV10-1 to TRBJ2-4; 7 nucleotides align to TRBD2. V was pared by 2 bases and J by 11 bases, with 3 bases of the junction left unmatched. The V gene's germline CDR1 is WNHNN and CDR2 SYGVQD (reference sequence). This CDR3 contains 12 residues. The CDR3 sequence is CASSEGGGVQYF. The CDR3 DNA is TGCGCCAGCAGTGAGGGGGGGGGAGTTCAGTACTTC.